This is a list of T cell receptor beta chains from one sample in a study of shared clonotypes between healthy human individuals. The table came from immunoSEQ multiplex PCR; TCRdb's copy has only in-frame clones and leaves some out. The repertoire holds more than 2,000,000 clones, with roughly 93% as singletons. The sample was naive CD4+ T cells from PBMCs. The receptors stem from a man aged 18 to 30 in good health. Some clones in this sample may be carry-over from other donors' samples. Both conserved end residues are part of each CDR3. A D gene is named only where the DNA matches it firmly. Only some rows state a clone size, as once, few, many or a class for expanded clones.

cdr3_length: 16
clone_size: .
v_call: TRBV10-1
j_call: TRBJ2-1
d_call: TRBD1
cdr3_nt: TGCGCCAGAGATCGTCGGGACAGAAGCTCCTACAATGAGCAGTTCTTC
cdr3_aa: CARDRRDRSSYNEQFF

cdr3_length: 13
clone_size: once
v_call: TRBV10-3
j_call: TRBJ2-1
d_call: .
cdr3_nt: TGTGCCATCAAGGAGGGCACATACAATGAGCAGTTCTTC
cdr3_aa: CAIKEGTYNEQFF

cdr3_length: 16
clone_size: .
v_call: TRBV2
j_call: TRBJ2-1
d_call: .
cdr3_nt: TGTGCCAGCACTAATCCCGGCGCTGGACTTGTCAATGAGCAGTTCTTC
cdr3_aa: CASTNPGAGLVNEQFF

cdr3_length: 13
clone_size: .
v_call: TRBV27
j_call: TRBJ1-2
d_call: .
cdr3_nt: TGTGCCAGCAGTTTAACAGGGCTGAGAGGCTACACCTTC
cdr3_aa: CASSLTGLRGYTF

cdr3_length: 17
clone_size: .
v_call: TRBV5-6
j_call: TRBJ2-1
d_call: TRBD1
cdr3_nt: TGTGCCAGCAGCGCGGGGACAGGGAGCCTTGGGTACAATGAGCAGTTCTTC
cdr3_aa: CASSAGTGSLGYNEQFF

cdr3_length: 17
clone_size: .
v_call: TRBV9
j_call: TRBJ2-2
d_call: .
cdr3_nt: TGTGCCAGCAGCGTAGAGGTCCTAGCAGGTAACACCGGGGAGCTGTTTTTT
cdr3_aa: CASSVEVLAGNTGELFF

cdr3_length: 15
clone_size: .
v_call: TRBV28
j_call: TRBJ1-2
d_call: TRBD1
cdr3_nt: TGTGCCAGCAGTTCGTCCGGGACAGCCTTCTATGGCTACACCTTC
cdr3_aa: CASSSSGTAFYGYTF

cdr3_length: 13
clone_size: .
v_call: TRBV5-1
j_call: TRBJ1-2
d_call: .
cdr3_nt: TGCGCCAGCAGCTTGGGTGACCACGAAGGCTACACCTTC
cdr3_aa: CASSLGDHEGYTF

cdr3_length: 15
clone_size: .
v_call: TRBV5-8
j_call: TRBJ1-1
d_call: .
cdr3_nt: TGTGCCAGCAGACAACTCTCAATGGGGACCACTGAAGCTTTCTTT
cdr3_aa: CASRQLSMGTTEAFF

cdr3_length: 15
clone_size: .
v_call: TRBV28
j_call: TRBJ1-2
d_call: .
cdr3_nt: TGTGCCAGCACCCAGCCCCTGCGGGCGGGCTATGGCTACACCTTC
cdr3_aa: CASTQPLRAGYGYTF

cdr3_length: 17
clone_size: .
v_call: TRBV7-6
j_call: TRBJ2-6
d_call: .
cdr3_nt: TGTGCCAGCAGCTTAGCTTCCCCGATCTCTGGGGCCAACGTCCTGACTTTC
cdr3_aa: CASSLASPISGANVLTF